The 19 T cell receptor beta chains below come from one sample, sequenced in a study of cytomegalovirus exposure and HLA in healthy donors. Sequenced by immunoSEQ multiplex PCR; TCRdb stores in-frame clones only, minus some. The sample yields tens of thousands of clones, 90% to 97% seen once. Input material: PBMCs. These receptors came from a young man in good health and CMV-seronegative.

V and J are TRBV10-2 and TRBJ2-7; the D is unclear. CDR1 is WSHSY, CDR2 SAAADI, per germline. The V end was cut by 3 bases, the J end by 1 base, with 10 bases between. The CDR3 sequence is 14 residues long. In nucleotides, the CDR3 is TGCGCCAGCAGTGAACTACTCGAGTCCTACGAGCAGTACTTC. Its protein is CASSELLESYEQYF.

The chain is built from TRBV19 and TRBJ1-2; D unclear. The V gene lost 3 bases and the J gene lost 1 base, with 21 bases spanning the gap. CDR1 is LNHDA, CDR2 SQIVND, per germline (reference sequence). This CDR3 region has 18 residues. In nucleotides, the CDR3 is TGTGCCAGTAGTATTGAATTAAACCGGCGGAAGATTAACTATGGCTACACCTTC. Translation gives CASSIELNRRKINYGYTF.

The V call is TRBV7-9, the J call TRBJ2-7, with TRBD1 as a possible D gene (5 bases). V was pared by 5 bases and J by 1 base, with 9 bases between. Germline V gene lookup returns CDR1 SEHNR and CDR2 FQNEAQ (reference sequence). CDR3 size: 13 residues. The CDR3 here is CASSHPGSYEQYF. The CDR3 region has the DNA TGTGCCAGCAGCCACCCAGGGTCCTACGAGCAGTACTTC.

V and J are TRBV27 and TRBJ2-7, with D perhaps TRBD2 (5 bases). Germline assignment: CDR1 MNHEY and CDR2 SMNVEV (reference sequence). The CDR3 loop spans 16 amino acids. Trimming took off 5 bases at V and 0 bases at J, with 17 bases between the two ends. The CDR3 DNA follows: TGTGCCAGCAGTACACCCGACTATGATGACTCCTACGAGCAGTACTTC. It is translated as CASSTPDYDDSYEQYF.

The chain couples TRBV2 to TRBJ1-2, with D possibly being TRBD1 (5 bases). The V gene lost 2 bases and the J gene lost 3 bases, with 13 bases spanning the gap. Germline V gene lookup returns CDR1 SNHLY and CDR2 FYNNEI. The CDR3 spans 15 residues. CDR3 in amino acids: CASSETPRDYYGYTF. CDR3 nucleotide sequence: TGTGCCAGCAGTGAAACCCCCAGGGACTACTATGGCTACACCTTC.

The gene calls are TRBV15 and TRBJ2-2; 9 bases fit TRBD2. The trim removed 2 bases at V and 3 bases at J, leaving 7 bases unmatched. Germline loops: CDR1 LNHNV, CDR2 YYDKDF (reference sequence). The CDR3 extends over 17 amino acids. The CDR3 DNA is TGTGCCACCAGCAGAAGCGTTAGCGGGAGACACACCGGGGAGCTGTTTTTT. Its translation is CATSRSVSGRHTGELFF.

The rearrangement joins TRBV5-6 to TRBJ2-7, with D unclear. The CDR3 runs 12 residues. Per the germline V gene, CDR1 is SGHDT and CDR2 is YYEEEE. With 4 bases removed from V and 0 bases from J, the gap between germline ends came to 5 bases. CDR3 in amino acids: CASSANSYEQYF. For the CDR3, the DNA is TGTGCCAGCAGCGCGAACTCCTACGAGCAGTACTTC.

The rearrangement uses TRBV28 and TRBJ1-2, with D uncertain. Trimming took 6 bases from V and 4 from J, leaving 12 bases between them. Germline V gene lookup returns CDR1 MDHEN and CDR2 SYDVKM. The CDR3 runs 13 residues. The CDR3 DNA follows: TGTGCCAGCAGCTCTCGCGGGCCCTATGGCTACACCTTC. Its protein is CASSSRGPYGYTF.

The V call is TRBV5-1, the J call TRBJ2-3; possible D gene TRBD1, 5 bases. The ends were cut back, 4 bases at V and 0 bases at J, with 15 bases in the middle. The CDR3 consists of 16 residues. Germline V lookup: CDR1 SGHRS, CDR2 YFSETQ. DNA for the CDR3: TGCGCCAGCAGCGCTGACACAGGATCTAGCACAGATACGCAGTATTTT. This gives the protein CASSADTGSSTDTQYF.

The gene calls are TRBV27 and TRBJ1-4; TRBD1 might be the D (6 bases). CDR3 length: 12 amino acids. Trimming removed 6 bases from V and 13 bases from J, with 15 bases in between. CDR1 and CDR2 from the germline V gene are MNHEY and SMNVEV (reference sequence). DNA of the CDR3: TGTGCCAGCAGAACCGGGACATCTACACTGTTTTTT. Translated: CASRTGTSTLFF.

This chain connects TRBV2 to TRBJ2-1, with 10 bases identical to TRBD2. Germline-derived CDR1 and CDR2 are SNHLY and FYNNEI. V lost 6 bases, J lost 5 bases, and 7 bases stayed unmatched. This CDR3 has 15 residues. CDR3 amino acids: CASRATTSGHNEQFF. In nucleotides, the CDR3 is TGTGCCAGCAGGGCAACGACTAGCGGGCACAATGAGCAGTTCTTC.

The chain employs TRBV2 and TRBJ2-7, with 7 positions matching TRBD1. Per the germline V gene, CDR1 is SNHLY and CDR2 is FYNNEI. J gave up 3 bases and V 4 bases, and 9 bases lay outside the gene matches. This CDR3 contains 15 residues. CDR3: CASSVPDRQYYEQYF. Here the CDR3 DNA reads TGTGCCAGCAGTGTCCCGGACAGGCAGTACTACGAGCAGTACTTC.

This clone showed up just once. The rearrangement uses TRBV18 and TRBJ2-5; the D gene is possibly TRBD2 (6 bases). CDR1 is KGHSH, CDR2 LQKENI, per germline. CDR3 length: 14 residues. Deletions cut 0 bases from V and 2 bases from J, with 7 bases between. The CDR3 here is CASSPPSGQETQYF. The CDR3 DNA sequence: TGTGCCAGCTCACCACCGAGCGGGCAAGAGACCCAGTACTTC.

For the CDR3, the DNA is TGTGCCAGTCTAGCAATGGGGATTCAGTACTTC. It specifies CASLAMGIQYF. The chain combines TRBV19 with TRBJ2-4; TRBD2 might be the D (5 bases). The germline V gene encodes CDR1 LNHDA and CDR2 SQIVND (reference sequence). Trimming shortened V by 8 bases and J by 10 bases, and 12 bases separated the two germline ends. This CDR3 region has 11 residues.

This chain joins TRBV7-9 and TRBJ2-2, with 11 bases aligning to TRBD2. The CDR3 is 16 residues long. CDR1 SEHNR and CDR2 FQNEAQ come from the germline V gene (reference sequence). J lost 7 bases, V lost 3 bases, and 7 bases had no gene match. The CDR3 sequence: CASSFTSGRGDGELFF. In DNA form, the CDR3 reads TGTGCCAGCAGCTTTACTAGCGGGAGAGGCGACGGGGAGCTGTTTTTT.

The rearrangement uses TRBV5-4 and TRBJ2-1; tentative D call: TRBD2 (6 bases). The CDR3 length is 14 residues. Trimming left V 4 bases short and J 7 bases short, with 15 bases between. The germline V gene encodes CDR1 SGHNT and CDR2 YYREEE (reference sequence). The CDR3 DNA is TGTGCCAGCAGCCCCGAGACTAGTAGGAATGAGCAGTTCTTC. Amino acid sequence: CASSPETSRNEQFF. The variable domain in full, completed from reference TRBV5-4 and TRBJ2-1, reads ETGVTQSPTHLIKTRGQQVTLRCSSQSGHNTVSWYQQALGQGPQFIFQYYREEENGRGNFPPRFSGLQFPNYSSELNVNALELDDSALYLCASSPETSRNEQFFGPGTRLTVL.

The CDR3 spells CSVEVGGPTSYNEQFF. CDR3 bases: TGCAGCGTTGAAGTGGGAGGGCCCACCTCCTACAATGAGCAGTTCTTC. The chain has TRBV29-1 and TRBJ2-1; 7 bases fit TRBD2. Unmatched junction bases numbered 6, after V lost 1 base and J lost 0 bases. This CDR3 has 16 residues. The V gene's germline CDR1 is SQVTM and CDR2 ANQGSEA.

This chain links TRBV19 with TRBJ2-7; the D gene is possibly TRBD2 (6 bases). Germline V gene sequence: CDR1 LNHDA, CDR2 SQIVND (reference sequence). The CDR3 spans 17 residues. V lost 5 bases and J 0 bases, leaving 20 bases between the germline ends. This CDR3 is CASSQTIGGTDSYEQYF. CDR3 bases: TGTGCCAGTAGTCAAACGATCGGCGGGACGGACTCCTACGAGCAGTACTTC.

This clone has more than one count but fewer than ten. This chain links TRBV9 with TRBJ2-2, with a possible D match to TRBD2 (6 bases). CDR3 size: 15 residues. The V end lost 0 bases, the J end lost 8 bases, and 14 bases lay between the germline ends. Germline CDR1 reads SGDLS; CDR2 reads YYNGEE. CDR3 sequence: CASSVGRGLRGELFF. The CDR3, as DNA: TGTGCCAGCAGCGTAGGTCGGGGACTCAGAGGGGAGCTGTTTTTT.